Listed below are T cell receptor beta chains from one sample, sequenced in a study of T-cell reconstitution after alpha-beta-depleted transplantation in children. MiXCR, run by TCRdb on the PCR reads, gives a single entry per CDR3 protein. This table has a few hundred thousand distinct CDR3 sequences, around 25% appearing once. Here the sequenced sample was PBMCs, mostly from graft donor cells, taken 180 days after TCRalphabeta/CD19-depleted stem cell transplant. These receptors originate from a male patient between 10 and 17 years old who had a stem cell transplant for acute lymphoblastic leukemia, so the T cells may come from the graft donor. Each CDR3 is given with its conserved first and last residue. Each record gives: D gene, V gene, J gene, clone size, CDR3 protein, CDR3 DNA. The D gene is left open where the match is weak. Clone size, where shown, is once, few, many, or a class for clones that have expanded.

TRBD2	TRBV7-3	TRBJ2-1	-	CASSLNRASGRSNEQFF	TGTGCCAGCAGCTTAAATCGGGCTAGCGGGAGGTCCAATGAGCAGTTCTTC
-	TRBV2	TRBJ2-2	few	CASRGRQRNTGELFF	TGTGCCAGCAGAGGAAGGCAGAGAAACACCGGGGAGCTGTTTTTT
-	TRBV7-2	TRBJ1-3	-	CASSLVGGNTIYF	TGTGCCAGCAGCTTAGTGGGGGGAAACACCATATATTTT
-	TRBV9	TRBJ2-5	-	CASSVGGRQETQYF	TGTGCCAGCAGCGTAGGGGGAAGACAAGAGACCCAGTACTTC
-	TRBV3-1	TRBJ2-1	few	CASSQTVSLYNEQFF	TGTGCCAGCAGCCAGACAGTTTCCCTGTACAATGAGCAGTTCTTC
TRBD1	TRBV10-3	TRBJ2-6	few	CAIRTGIVGANVLTF	TGTGCCATCAGGACAGGGATAGTCGGGGCCAACGTCCTGACTTTC
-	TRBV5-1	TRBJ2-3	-	CASSPWTVRGLAQSTQYF	TGCGCCAGCAGCCCATGGACAGTCAGAGGACTGGCACAGAGTACGCAGTATTTT
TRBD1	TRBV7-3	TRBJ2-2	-	CASSPTGGSGGELFF	TGTGCCAGCAGCCCGACAGGGGGCTCGGGCGGGGAGCTGTTTTTT
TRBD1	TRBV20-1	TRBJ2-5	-	CSARAQQGDQETQYF	TGCAGTGCTAGGGCACAACAGGGGGACCAAGAGACCCAGTACTTC
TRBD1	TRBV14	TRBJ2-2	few	CASSRTGRRTGELFF	TGTGCCAGCAGCCGGACAGGGAGACGGACCGGGGAGCTGTTTTTT
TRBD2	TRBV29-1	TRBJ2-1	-	CSVRGESSYNEQFF	TGCAGCGTCCGGGGGGAAAGCTCCTACAATGAGCAGTTCTTC
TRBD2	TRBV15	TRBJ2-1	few	CATSSGIYNEQFF	TGTGCCACCTCTAGCGGGATCTACAATGAGCAGTTCTTC
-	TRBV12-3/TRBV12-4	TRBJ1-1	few	CASNRQVGTEAFF	TGTGCCAGTAACAGGCAGGTCGGCACTGAAGCTTTCTTT
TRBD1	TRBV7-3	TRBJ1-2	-	CASSLTLRGQGGGYTF	TGTGCCAGCAGCTTAACGTTAAGAGGACAGGGGGGTGGCTACACCTTC
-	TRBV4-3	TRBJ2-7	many	CASSPGAGDEQYF	TGCGCCAGCAGCCCTGGAGCAGGGGACGAGCAGTACTTC
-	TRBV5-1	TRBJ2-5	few	CASSLVPGETQYF	TGCGCCAGCAGCTTGGTCCCGGGAGAGACCCAGTACTTC
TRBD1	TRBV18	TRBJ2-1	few	CASSPFRTGPYNEQFF	TGTGCCAGCTCACCCTTCAGGACAGGACCTTACAATGAGCAGTTCTTC
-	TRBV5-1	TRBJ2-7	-	CASSLESDTAYEQYF	TGCGCCAGCAGCTTGGAGTCGGACACCGCCTACGAGCAGTACTTC
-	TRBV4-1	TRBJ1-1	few	CASSQGWIGMNTEAFF	TGCGCCAGCAGCCAAGGATGGATTGGCATGAACACTGAAGCTTTCTTT
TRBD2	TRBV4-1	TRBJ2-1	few	CASSHSRGTSGQNEQFF	TGCGCCAGCAGCCATTCGCGGGGGACTAGCGGTCAAAATGAGCAGTTCTTC
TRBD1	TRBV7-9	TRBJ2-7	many	CASSSGQGAYEQYF	TGTGCCAGCAGCTCAGGACAGGGGGCTTACGAGCAGTACTTC
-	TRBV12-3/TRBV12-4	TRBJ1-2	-	CASSFWSFYGYTF	TGTGCCAGCAGTTTCTGGAGCTTCTATGGCTACACCTTC
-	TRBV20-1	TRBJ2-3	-	CSATDIRGRDTQYF	TGCAGTGCTACGGACATAAGGGGCCGTGATACGCAGTATTTT
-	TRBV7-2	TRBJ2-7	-	CASSLAQTGTYEQYF	TGTGCCAGCAGCTTAGCGCAGACAGGCACCTACGAGCAGTACTTC
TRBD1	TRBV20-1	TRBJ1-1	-	CSATGTVNTEAFF	TGCAGTGCTACCGGGACAGTGAACACTGAAGCTTTCTTT
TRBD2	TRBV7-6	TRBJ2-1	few	CASSLASGRSRSYNEQFF	TGTGCCAGCAGCTTAGCTAGCGGGAGGTCCCGCTCCTACAATGAGCAGTTCTTC
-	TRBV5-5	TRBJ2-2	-	CASSRYTELFF	TGTGCCAGCAGTCGATACACCGAGCTGTTTTTT
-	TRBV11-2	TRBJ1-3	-	CASSQTDPGNTIYF	TGTGCCAGCAGCCAGACAGATCCTGGAAACACCATATATTTT
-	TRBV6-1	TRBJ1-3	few	CASSEIGVLSGNTIYF	TGTGCCAGCAGTGAAATAGGGGTACTCTCTGGAAACACCATATATTTT
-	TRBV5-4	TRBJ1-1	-	CASGKPDTSEAFF	TGTGCCAGCGGCAAACCGGACACCTCTGAAGCTTTCTTT
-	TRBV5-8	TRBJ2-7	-	CASSGEDHYEQYF	TGTGCCAGCAGCGGGGAGGACCACTACGAGCAGTACTTC
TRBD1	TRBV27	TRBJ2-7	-	CASSLLPPGQPYEQYF	TGTGCCAGCAGTTTATTGCCTCCGGGACAGCCTTACGAGCAGTACTTC
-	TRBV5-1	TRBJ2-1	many	CASKPLQTGSSYNEQFF	TGCGCCAGCAAACCTCTTCAGACGGGGAGCTCCTACAATGAGCAGTTCTTC
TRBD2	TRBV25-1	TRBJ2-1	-	CASSDASGRAGEQFF	TGTGCCAGCAGTGATGCTAGCGGGAGGGCTGGTGAGCAGTTCTTC
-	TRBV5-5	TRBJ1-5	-	CASSFRVRRPAYNQPQHF	TGTGCCAGCAGCTTTCGTGTCCGGCGGCCAGCCTACAATCAGCCCCAGCATTTT
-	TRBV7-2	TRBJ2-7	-	CASSFKGIYEQYF	TGTGCCAGCAGCTTTAAGGGGATCTACGAGCAGTACTTC
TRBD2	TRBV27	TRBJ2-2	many	CASSLIPPGLAGEKNTGELFF	TGTGCCAGCAGTTTAATCCCTCCGGGACTAGCGGGAGAAAAAAACACCGGGGAGCTGTTTTTT
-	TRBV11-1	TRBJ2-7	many	CASSGLLFTSYEQYF	TGTGCCAGCAGCGGCTTGCTCTTTACTAGCTACGAGCAGTACTTC
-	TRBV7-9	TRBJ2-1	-	CASSLPTAGGVGQFF	TGTGCCAGCAGCTTACCGACAGCTGGAGGGGTGGGGCAGTTCTTC
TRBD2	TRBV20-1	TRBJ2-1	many	CSARLAGLSEQFF	TGCAGTGCCAGACTAGCGGGACTGAGTGAGCAGTTCTTC
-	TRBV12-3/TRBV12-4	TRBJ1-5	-	CASSLGGALGNQPQHF	TGTGCCAGCAGTTTGGGGGGGGCCCTCGGGAATCAGCCCCAGCATTTT
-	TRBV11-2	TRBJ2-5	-	CASSFNPLQETQYF	TGTGCCAGCAGCTTTAACCCCCTACAAGAGACCCAGTACTTC
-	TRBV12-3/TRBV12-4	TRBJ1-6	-	CASSLWSEAPLHF	TGTGCCAGCAGTTTATGGTCGGAGGCACCCCTCCACTTT
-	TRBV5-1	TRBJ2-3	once	CASSLQGVTDTQYF	TGCGCCAGCAGCTTGCAAGGGGTTACAGATACGCAGTATTTT
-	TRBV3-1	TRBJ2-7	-	CASSTDRSTKQYF	TGTGCCAGCAGCACTGACAGGAGTACGAAGCAGTACTTC
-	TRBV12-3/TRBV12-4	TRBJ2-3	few	CASSTGAWNTQYF	TGTGCCAGCTCGACGGGAGCCTGGAATACGCAGTATTTT